Below, one T cell receptor (beta chain) is given with its context. The target antigen is unknown. The PCR made use of 60 Vbeta and 13 Jbeta primers. TCRdb's copy holds only in-frame clones and misses some; the assay was immunoSEQ multiplex PCR. The sample carries about 120,000 clones, about four fifths recorded once. This sample was taken from a study of cytomegalovirus exposure and HLA in healthy donors. Whole-study results and caveats: Across all donors, roughly uniform sequencing depth was an assumption of the presence/absence analyses. Several of the most significant clusters appeared, in a later analysis, to be linked to common viral pathogens. Prediction of most subjects' HLA-A and HLA-B alleles by TCR beta sequences was reportedly accurate.

The V gene lost 1 base and the J gene lost 5 bases, with 11 bases spanning the gap. Germline CDR1 SGHDN, CDR2 FVKESK. CDR3 length: 14 amino acids. Likely unrecorded immune exposures existed in these nominally healthy donors. Sequenced input: PBMCs. The V and J genes are TRBV14 and TRBJ2-5, with D maybe TRBD2 (6 bases). The clonotype originates from a woman aged 18-30 years in good health and CMV-seronegative. CDR3 nucleotide sequence: TGTGCCAGCAGCCAAGCAGGCCTAGCGGAGACCCAGTACTTC. It yields the protein CASSQAGLAETQYF.